One sample yielded the 18 T cell receptor beta chains listed below, sequenced in a study of chemoradiotherapy in HPV16-positive cancers. The data were produced by immunoSEQ multiplex PCR, yet TCRdb's version contains in-frame clones alone and is incomplete. The table shows 14,000 or so clones, with 69% occurring only once. The specimen was collected from a patient who underwent chemoradiotherapy. These receptors all come from a human donor with HPV-associated anogenital cancer.

The chain couples TRBV5-1 to TRBJ1-4; 9 nucleotides line up with TRBD1. CDR3 length equals 18 residues. With 4 bases clipped from V and 3 bases from J, the junction kept 13 bases outside the gene matches. From germline, CDR1 is SGHRS and CDR2 YFSETQ. The CDR3 DNA follows: TGCGCCAGCAGCCCGGGTCTTTGGGGACAGGGACCTAATGAAAAACTGTTTTTT. Residues: CASSPGLWGQGPNEKLFF.

This clone was observed a single time. This chain joins TRBV19 and TRBJ2-7; a weak D match, TRBD1 (5 bases). V was shortened by 3 bases and J by 6 bases, with 12 bases between the two germline ends. Germline V gene lookup returns CDR1 LNHDA and CDR2 SQIVND (reference sequence). The CDR3 extends over 13 amino acids. Written as DNA, the CDR3 is TGTGCCAGTAGTATCGGCAGGGTAGGCGAGCAGTACTTC. Translating gives CASSIGRVGEQYF. Supplemented by reference TRBV19 and TRBJ2-7, the full variable domain reads DGGITQSPKYLFRKEGQNVTLSCEQNLNHDAMYWYRQDPGQGLRLIYYSQIVNDFQKGDIAEGYSVSREKKESFPLTVTSAQKNPTAFYLCASSIGRVGEQYFGPGTRLTVT.

The rearrangement joins TRBV28 to TRBJ1-5, with unresolved D. Germline V gene lookup returns CDR1 MDHEN and CDR2 SYDVKM. V gave up 2 bases and J gave up 6 bases, with 5 bases separating them. The CDR3 is made up of 12 amino acids. DNA of the CDR3: TGTGCCAGCAGTTTAGTAGGTCAGCCCCAGCATTTT. Its protein is CASSLVGQPQHF.

The chain employs TRBV5-4 and TRBJ2-3; TRBD2 matches at 7 bases. This CDR3 is 14 amino acids long. Germline V gene sequence: CDR1 SGHNT, CDR2 YYREEE (reference sequence). The junction had 0 bases not matched to a gene; V was cut back by 1 base and J by 1 base. CDR3 DNA: TGTGCCAGCAGCTTGCGGGGGGGCACAGATACGCAGTATTTT. Its protein is CASSLRGGTDTQYF.

The chain employs TRBV5-1 and TRBJ1-1; 10 bases line up with TRBD1. There are 15 residues in the CDR3. The germline gives CDR1 SGHRS, CDR2 YFSETQ. The V segment lost 7 bases and the J segment 5 bases; nucleotides outside the gene matches: 11. CDR3 nucleotide sequence: TGCGCCAGCGGAGGGACAGGGGTTTCAGAAACTGAAGCTTTCTTT. Translation: CASGGTGVSETEAFF.

The chain joins TRBV9 to TRBJ1-2; 9 bases align to TRBD1. V dropped 7 bases and J dropped 8; count of bases not matched to a gene: 15. Germline V gene sequence: CDR1 SGDLS, CDR2 YYNGEE. The CDR3 is made up of 15 amino acids. Written as DNA, the CDR3 is TGTGCCAGCGCCCGCGAGGGACAGGGCCCTTCGGGCTACACCTTC. Translation gives CASAREGQGPSGYTF.

The chain employs TRBV4-1 and TRBJ1-5; tentatively, D is TRBD1 (5 bases). V lost 3 bases and J 3 bases, leaving 15 bases between the germline ends. The CDR3 runs 16 residues. Germline V gives CDR1 MGHRA, CDR2 YSYEKL. The CDR3 DNA reads TGCGCCAGCAGCCACCCTGGGACGGCCGACAATCAGCCCCAGCATTTT. Translated, it gives CASSHPGTADNQPQHF.

CDR3 coding DNA: TGTGCCAGCAGTTACTCGGGGGACTATGGCTACACCTTC. This sequence encodes CASSYSGDYGYTF. This chain connects TRBV6-5 to TRBJ1-2; D may be TRBD1 (5 bases). The CDR3 loop spans 13 amino acids. Trimming stripped 0 bases from V and 3 bases from J, with 5 bases between. Germline-derived CDR1 and CDR2 are MNHEY and SVGAGI.

The chain couples TRBV2 to TRBJ1-5; D not resolved. Trimming stripped 4 bases from V and 6 bases from J, with 10 bases between. Germline CDR1 is SNHLY and CDR2 is FYNNEI. The CDR3 runs to 13 residues. CDR3 sequence: CASSAAEGQPQHF. The CDR3 coding sequence is TGTGCCAGCAGTGCTGCTGAGGGTCAGCCCCAGCATTTT.

In this sample, this clone turned up a few times. This sequence joins TRBV28 and TRBJ2-1, with D perhaps assigned TRBD1 or TRBD2 (6 bases each). The CDR3 spans 14 residues. The V gene lost 5 bases and the J gene lost 6 bases, with 14 bases spanning the gap. CDR1 MDHEN and CDR2 SYDVKM come from the germline V gene. The CDR3 nucleotides are TGTGCCAGCAGTCCCCGGGGGCCGCTCAATGAGCAGTTCTTC. It translates to CASSPRGPLNEQFF.

The chain couples TRBV7-2 to TRBJ2-7; D is possibly TRBD1 (6 bases). V was trimmed by 7 bases and J by 3 bases, leaving 16 bases between them. CDR1 is SGHTA and CDR2 is FQGNSA in the germline V gene. CDR3 size: 14 residues. The CDR3 DNA reads as TGTGCCAGCACGCGAGGGGGTTCTATCTACGAGCAGTACTTC. Its translation is CASTRGGSIYEQYF.

The CDR3 spells CASSSTAGYEQFF. CDR3 in DNA: TGTGCCAGCTCAAGCACAGCGGGTTACGAGCAGTTCTTC. The chain joins TRBV18 to TRBJ2-1, with D maybe TRBD2 (6 bases). Germline values: CDR1 KGHSH, CDR2 LQKENI. The CDR3 spans 13 residues. Trimming left V 5 bases short and J 10 bases short, with 15 bases between.

The chain combines TRBV12-5 with TRBJ1-1; 10 positions agree with TRBD1. This CDR3 is built from 15 residues. The junction had 6 bases not matched to a gene; V was cut back by 5 bases and J by 3 bases. Germline V gene sequence: CDR1 LGHNT, CDR2 FRNRAP. The CDR3 loop is CASGLRQGADTEAFF. The CDR3, as DNA: TGTGCTAGTGGTCTAAGACAGGGGGCCGACACTGAAGCTTTCTTT.

This chain uses TRBV7-3 with TRBJ1-1; D gene ambiguous. There are 14 residues in the CDR3. Germline values: CDR1 SGHTA, CDR2 FQGTGA. Trimming removed 4 bases at V and 1 base at J, with 10 bases between. CDR3 residues: CASSSSGPNTEAFF. CDR3 sequence (DNA): TGTGCCAGCAGCTCCTCGGGCCCGAACACTGAAGCTTTCTTT.

V is TRBV2 and J is TRBJ1-4; 11 bases are shared with TRBD1. Trimming removed 6 bases from V and 8 bases from J; junction bases left unmatched: 2. CDR3 length: 13 residues. The germline V gene has CDR1 SNHLY and CDR2 FYNNEI. CDR3 nucleotide sequence: TGTGCCAGCAGGGACAGGGGGCGAGAAAAACTGTTTTTT. Protein product: CASRDRGREKLFF. Filled out from reference TRBV2 and TRBJ1-4, the complete variable domain reads EPEVTQTPSHQVTQMGQEVILRCVPISNHLYFYWYRQILGQKVEFLVSFYNNEISEKSEIFDDQFSVERPDGSNFTLKIRSTKLEDSAMYFCASRDRGREKLFFGSGTQLSVL.

The chain is built from TRBV5-4 and TRBJ1-1; a possible D gene is TRBD1 (5 bases). Germline loops: CDR1 SGHNT, CDR2 YYREEE (reference sequence). V was shortened by 0 bases and J by 4 bases, with 13 bases between the two germline ends. The CDR3 extends over 15 amino acids. In DNA form, the CDR3 reads TGTGCCAGCAGCTTGGCTTCGGGGGACCCCACTGAAGCTTTCTTT. Its translation: CASSLASGDPTEAFF.

J is TRBJ2-5 and V is TRBV4-1, with 10 bases matching TRBD2. J was trimmed by 4 bases and V by 4 bases; bases with no gene match: 18. The CDR3 is made up of 19 amino acids. The V gene's germline CDR1 is MGHRA and CDR2 YSYEKL. The CDR3: CASSPLGSLAGVFRETQYF. CDR3 bases: TGCGCCAGCAGCCCCCTAGGCTCTCTAGCGGGGGTTTTCAGAGAGACCCAGTACTTC.

The chain recombines TRBV11-2 with TRBJ1-1; perhaps TRBD1 as D (6 bases). Germline CDR1 is SGHAT and CDR2 is FQNNGV. The length of the CDR3 is 19 residues. The V gene lost 0 bases and the J gene lost 0 bases, with 20 bases spanning the gap. CDR3 region: CASSLELQGGSRLNTEAFF. CDR3 nucleotide sequence: TGTGCCAGCAGCTTAGAACTCCAAGGGGGATCGAGGTTGAACACTGAAGCTTTCTTT.